The next 16 T cell receptor beta chains were all read from a single sample in a study of CD8+ T cells in alopecia areata. Treatment described: oral pan-JAK inhibitor, 5-10 mg twice daily. Sequencing used cDNA as its template, made by extracting RNA and reverse transcribing it. Repertoires were generated with immunoSEQ multiplex PCR, while TCRdb's copy carries only in-frame clones and drops some. The sample has 150,000 to 200,000 clones, around 60% seen once; the top ten hold about 1.3%. The sample consisted of CD4+ T cells sorted from blood, taken around week 47, from a patient treated with tofacitinib. Source of these receptors: a human donor with alopecia areata.

CDR3 loop: CATSNPIDRADTQYF. The CDR3 DNA is TGTGCCACCAGCAACCCAATAGACAGGGCCGATACGCAGTATTTT. The chain carries TRBV15 and TRBJ2-3; 7 bases fit TRBD1. The germline gives CDR1 LNHNV, CDR2 YYDKDF (reference sequence). The CDR3 spans 15 residues. The V and J ends lost 4 bases and 6 bases, in that order; junction bases with no gene match: 10.

This clone was seen a few times. The rearrangement uses TRBV7-8 and TRBJ2-6; D not certain. V was clipped by 7 bases and J by 0 bases, with 16 bases between them. Germline V gene data show CDR1 as SGHVS and CDR2 as FQNEAQ. This CDR3 region has 17 residues. This CDR3 reads CASTPFFAFSGANVLTF. CDR3 nucleotides: TGTGCCAGCACCCCTTTCTTCGCGTTCTCTGGGGCCAACGTCCTGACTTTC.

The chain couples TRBV29-1 to TRBJ1-5; 7 bases line up with TRBD1. J was trimmed by 2 bases and V by 7 bases; bases with no gene match: 5. In germline, CDR1 is SQVTM, CDR2 ANQGSEA. CDR3 length: 13 residues. The CDR3, as DNA: TGCAGCGCCATTACAGGGGGCAATCAGCCCCAGCATTTT. Translated, it gives CSAITGGNQPQHF.

V and J are TRBV29-1 and TRBJ2-7, with a weak D call TRBD1 (6 bases). The length of the CDR3 is 13 residues. The germline gives CDR1 SQVTM, CDR2 ANQGSEA. The germline V and J ends were trimmed by 7 bases and 3 bases, with 16 bases remaining between them. DNA of the CDR3: TGCAGCGCCGCTGAACAGGGTGACTACGAGCAGTACTTC. This codes for CSAAEQGDYEQYF.

This chain joins TRBV28 and TRBJ2-7; D not certain. V was pared by 5 bases and J by 6 bases, with 11 bases between. Germline CDR1 reads MDHEN; CDR2 reads SYDVKM. The CDR3 has 12 amino acids. CDR3 nucleotides: TGTGCCAGCAGTCTGGGCCAGCCCGAGCAGTACTTC. As protein: CASSLGQPEQYF.

V gene TRBV6-6 combines with J gene TRBJ1-2; TRBD1 matches at 11 bases. The CDR3 length is 14 residues. The J segment lost 6 bases and the V segment lost 5 bases, leaving 5 bases of the junction unmatched. Germline CDR1 MNHNY, CDR2 SVGAGI (reference sequence). The CDR3 protein is CASSTGTGGNGYTF. The CDR3 region has the DNA TGTGCCAGCAGTACTGGGACAGGGGGGAATGGCTACACCTTC.

The chain employs TRBV7-2 and TRBJ2-7; TRBD2 aligns across 7 bases. The CDR3 consists of 14 residues. Germline V gene lookup returns CDR1 SGHTA and CDR2 FQGNSA. J gave up 7 bases and V 5 bases, and 11 bases lay outside the gene matches. The CDR3 loop reads CASSRARTGGEQYF. CDR3 DNA sequence: TGTGCCAGCAGCAGAGCAAGGACCGGGGGGGAGCAGTACTTC.

The chain employs TRBV29-1 and TRBJ2-1; weak D call: TRBD1 (5 bases). CDR3 length: 13 residues. Germline-derived CDR1 and CDR2 are SQVTM and ANQGSEA. The ends were cut back, 3 bases at V and 5 bases at J, with 11 bases in the middle. CDR3 bases: TGCAGCGTTGAGGCGTACAGGAACAATGAGCAGTTCTTC. Translation gives CSVEAYRNNEQFF.

The chain couples TRBV11-2 to TRBJ1-2; 7 bases line up with TRBD1. Germline V gives CDR1 SGHAT, CDR2 FQNNGV. V shed 5 bases, J shed 6 bases, and the junction held 9 bases outside the gene matches. This CDR3 region has 14 residues. CDR3 in amino acids: CASSPTGSSHGYTF. The DNA of the CDR3 is TGTGCCAGCAGCCCGACAGGGTCTTCGCATGGCTACACCTTC.

This rearrangement joins TRBV29-1 to TRBJ1-2; D perhaps matches TRBD1 (5 bases). Germline CDR1 SQVTM, CDR2 ANQGSEA. The CDR3 is 12 amino acids. V was cut by 4 bases and J by 4 bases, with 10 bases left in between. The CDR3 DNA reads TGCAGCGTTGGGGACTCCAGCTATGGCTACACCTTC. Protein sequence: CSVGDSSYGYTF.

The chain is built from TRBV28 and TRBJ2-7; the D gene could be TRBD1 or TRBD2 (5 bases each). Germline V gene sequence: CDR1 MDHEN, CDR2 SYDVKM. V lost 2 bases and J 4 bases, leaving 6 bases between the germline ends. This CDR3 has 12 amino acids. CDR3 DNA sequence: TGTGCCAGCAGTTTAGAGGGGTACGAGCAGTACTTC. It specifies CASSLEGYEQYF.

The genes are TRBV2 and TRBJ2-4; D not certain. The V and J ends lost 3 bases and 1 base respectively, with 16 bases between them. CDR3 length equals 17 residues. Germline CDR1 SNHLY, CDR2 FYNNEI. The CDR3 nucleotides read TGTGCCAGCAGTGACCCAGGCTTGAGTGACGCCAAAAACATTCAGTACTTC. As protein: CASSDPGLSDAKNIQYF.

The rearrangement joins TRBV30 to TRBJ1-6, with 8 positions matching TRBD1. Losses at the gene ends were 0 bases for V and 7 bases for J; bases not matched to a gene: 5. This CDR3 region has 15 residues. CDR1 is GTSNPN, CDR2 SVGIG, per germline (reference sequence). DNA for the CDR3: TGTGCCTGGAGTGTAGGGACAGGTTCGAATTCACCCCTCCACTTT. This sequence encodes CAWSVGTGSNSPLHF. Together with reference TRBV30 and TRBJ1-6, the CDR3 gives the full variable domain: SQTIHQWPATLVQPVGSPLSLECTVEGTSNPNLYWYRQAAGRGLQLLFYSVGIGQISSEVPQNLSASRPQDRQFILSSKKLLLSDSGFYLCAWSVGTGSNSPLHFGNGTRLTVT.

The chain links TRBV6-1 to TRBJ1-6, with 9 bases aligning to TRBD1. The CDR3 consists of 14 residues. Germline V lookup: CDR1 MNHNS, CDR2 SASEGT. The J segment lost 11 bases and the V segment lost 6 bases, leaving 8 bases of the junction unmatched. Written as DNA, the CDR3 is TGTGCCAGCAGCGACGGACAGGGGACTACACCCCTCCACTTT. It translates to CASSDGQGTTPLHF.

This chain uses TRBV4-1 with TRBJ1-2; D unresolved. This CDR3 comprises 13 residues. The germline V gene has CDR1 MGHRA and CDR2 YSYEKL. V was pared by 1 base and J by 4 bases, with 7 bases between. CDR3 in DNA: TGCGCCAGCAGCCAAGGGGGAGGCTATGGCTACACCTTC. This gives the protein CASSQGGGYGYTF.

The CDR3, as DNA: TGTGCCAGCAGTTCTCTTTCGGTAGGCAGGGGAAAAGATGAAAAACTGTTTTTT. Residues: CASSSLSVGRGKDEKLFF. This chain uses TRBV2 with TRBJ1-4, with D possibly TRBD1 on 6 matching bases. The CDR3 contains 18 residues. CDR1 is SNHLY, CDR2 FYNNEI, per germline. The ends were cut back, 5 bases at V and 6 bases at J, with 25 bases in the middle.